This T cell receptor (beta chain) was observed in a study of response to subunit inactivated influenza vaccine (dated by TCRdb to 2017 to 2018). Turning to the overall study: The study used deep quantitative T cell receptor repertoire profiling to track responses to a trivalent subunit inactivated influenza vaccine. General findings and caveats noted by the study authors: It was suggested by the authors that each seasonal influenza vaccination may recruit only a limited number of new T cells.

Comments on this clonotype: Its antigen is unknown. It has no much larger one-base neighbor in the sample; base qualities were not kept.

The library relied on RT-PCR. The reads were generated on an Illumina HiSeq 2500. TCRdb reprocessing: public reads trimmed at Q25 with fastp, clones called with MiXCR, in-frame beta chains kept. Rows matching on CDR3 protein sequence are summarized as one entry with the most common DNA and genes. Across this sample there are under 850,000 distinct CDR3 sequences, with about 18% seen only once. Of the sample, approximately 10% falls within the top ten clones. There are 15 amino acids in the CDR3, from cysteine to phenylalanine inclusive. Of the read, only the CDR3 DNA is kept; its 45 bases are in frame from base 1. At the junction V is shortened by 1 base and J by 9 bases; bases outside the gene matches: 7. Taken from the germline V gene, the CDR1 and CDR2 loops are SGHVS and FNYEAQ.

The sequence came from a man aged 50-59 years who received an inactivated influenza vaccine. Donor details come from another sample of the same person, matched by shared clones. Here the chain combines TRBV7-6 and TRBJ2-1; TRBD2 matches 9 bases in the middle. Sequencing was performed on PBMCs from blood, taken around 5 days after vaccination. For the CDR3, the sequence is CASSLVAGAYIEQFF. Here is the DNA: TGTGCCAGCAGCTTAGTAGCGGGGGCCTATATTGAGCAGTTCTTC.